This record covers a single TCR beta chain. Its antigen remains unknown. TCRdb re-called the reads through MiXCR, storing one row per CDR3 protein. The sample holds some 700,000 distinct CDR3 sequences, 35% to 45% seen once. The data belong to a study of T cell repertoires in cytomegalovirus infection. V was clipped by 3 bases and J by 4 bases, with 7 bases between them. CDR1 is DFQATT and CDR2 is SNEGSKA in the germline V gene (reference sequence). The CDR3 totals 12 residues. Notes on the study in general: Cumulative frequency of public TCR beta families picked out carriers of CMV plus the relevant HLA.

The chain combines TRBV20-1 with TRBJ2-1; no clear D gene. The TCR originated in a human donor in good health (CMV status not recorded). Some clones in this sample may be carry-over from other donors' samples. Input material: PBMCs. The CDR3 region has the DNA TGCAGTGCTAGTCCGCAGTACAATGAGCAGTTCTTC. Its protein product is CSASPQYNEQFF.